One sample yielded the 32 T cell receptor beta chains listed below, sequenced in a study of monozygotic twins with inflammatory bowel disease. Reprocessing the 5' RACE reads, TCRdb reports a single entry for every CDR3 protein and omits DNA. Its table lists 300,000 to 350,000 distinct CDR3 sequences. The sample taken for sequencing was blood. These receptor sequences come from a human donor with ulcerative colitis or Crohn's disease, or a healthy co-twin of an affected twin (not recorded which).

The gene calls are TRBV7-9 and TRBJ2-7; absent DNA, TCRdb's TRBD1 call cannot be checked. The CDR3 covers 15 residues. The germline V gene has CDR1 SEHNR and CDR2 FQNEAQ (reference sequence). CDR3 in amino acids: CASSPQGGESYEQYF.

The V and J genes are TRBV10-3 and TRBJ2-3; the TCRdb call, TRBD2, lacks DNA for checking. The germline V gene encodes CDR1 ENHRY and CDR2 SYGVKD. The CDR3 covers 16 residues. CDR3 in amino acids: CAISAARGGFRDTQYF.

The CDR3 sequence is CASSPNAGTGYNEQFF. The V call is TRBV5-1, the J call TRBJ2-1; absent DNA, TCRdb's TRBD1 call cannot be checked. The CDR3 covers 16 residues. Germline V lookup: CDR1 SGHRS, CDR2 YFSETQ.

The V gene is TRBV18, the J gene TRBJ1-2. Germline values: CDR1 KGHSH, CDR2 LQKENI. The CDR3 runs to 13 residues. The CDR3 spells CASSPSRSDGYTF.

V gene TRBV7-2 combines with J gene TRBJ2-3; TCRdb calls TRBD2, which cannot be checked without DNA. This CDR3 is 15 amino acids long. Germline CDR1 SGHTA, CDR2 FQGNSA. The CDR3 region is CASSLRTSGRASQYF.

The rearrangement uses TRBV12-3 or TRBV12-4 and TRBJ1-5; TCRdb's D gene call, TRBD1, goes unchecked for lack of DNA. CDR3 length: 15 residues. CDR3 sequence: CASSQGQGGNQPQHF.

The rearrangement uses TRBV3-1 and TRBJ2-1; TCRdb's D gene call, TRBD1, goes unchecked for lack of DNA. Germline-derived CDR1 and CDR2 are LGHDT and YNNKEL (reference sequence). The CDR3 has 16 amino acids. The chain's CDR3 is CASSQGGSLAPNEQFF.

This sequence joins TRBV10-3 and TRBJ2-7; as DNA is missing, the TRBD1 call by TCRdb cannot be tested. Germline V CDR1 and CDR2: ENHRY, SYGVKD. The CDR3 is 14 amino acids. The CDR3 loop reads CAISWGGDDYEQYF.

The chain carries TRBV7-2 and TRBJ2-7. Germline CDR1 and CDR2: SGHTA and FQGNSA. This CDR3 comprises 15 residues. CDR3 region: CASSPSGGTSYEQYF.

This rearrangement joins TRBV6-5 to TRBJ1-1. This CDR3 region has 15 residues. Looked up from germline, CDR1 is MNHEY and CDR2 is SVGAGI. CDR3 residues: CASSSLGILNTEAFF.

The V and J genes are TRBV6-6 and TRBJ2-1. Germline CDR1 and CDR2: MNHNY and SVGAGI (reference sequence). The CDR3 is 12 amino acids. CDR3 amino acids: CASSYSKVSQFF.

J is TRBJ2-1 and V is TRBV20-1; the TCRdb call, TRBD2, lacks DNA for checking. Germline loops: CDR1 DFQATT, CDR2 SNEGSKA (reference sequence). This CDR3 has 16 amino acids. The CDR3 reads CSARSSGGASYNEQFF.

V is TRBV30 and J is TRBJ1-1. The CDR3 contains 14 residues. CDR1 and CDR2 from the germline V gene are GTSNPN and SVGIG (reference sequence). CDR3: CAWSPDPGTLNWVF.

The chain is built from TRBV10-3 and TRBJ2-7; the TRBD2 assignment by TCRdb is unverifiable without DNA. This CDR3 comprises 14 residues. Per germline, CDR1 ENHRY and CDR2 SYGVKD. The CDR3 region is CAVVAGVTPYEQYF.

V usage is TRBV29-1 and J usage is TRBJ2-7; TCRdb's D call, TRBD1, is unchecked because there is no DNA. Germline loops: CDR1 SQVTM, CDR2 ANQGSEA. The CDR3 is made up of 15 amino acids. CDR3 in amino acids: CSVFSGTGGSYEQYF.

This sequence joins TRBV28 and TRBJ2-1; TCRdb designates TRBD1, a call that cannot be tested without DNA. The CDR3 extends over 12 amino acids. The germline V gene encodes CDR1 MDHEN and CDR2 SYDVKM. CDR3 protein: CASSTPGTGKFF.

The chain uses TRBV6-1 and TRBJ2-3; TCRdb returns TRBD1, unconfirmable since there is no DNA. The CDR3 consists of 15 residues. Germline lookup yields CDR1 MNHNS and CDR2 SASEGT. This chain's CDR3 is CASSAFRGGADTQYF.

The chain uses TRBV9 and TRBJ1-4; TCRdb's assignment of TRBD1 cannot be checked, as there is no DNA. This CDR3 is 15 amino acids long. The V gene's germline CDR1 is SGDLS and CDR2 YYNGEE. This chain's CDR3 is CASSVEIAGYEKLFF.

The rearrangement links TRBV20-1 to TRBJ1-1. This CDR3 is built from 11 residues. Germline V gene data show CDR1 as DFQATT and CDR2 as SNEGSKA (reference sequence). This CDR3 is CSARDPDEAFF.

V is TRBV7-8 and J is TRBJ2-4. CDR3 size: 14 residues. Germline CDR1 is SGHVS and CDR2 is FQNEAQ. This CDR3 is CASGLASSGNIQYF.

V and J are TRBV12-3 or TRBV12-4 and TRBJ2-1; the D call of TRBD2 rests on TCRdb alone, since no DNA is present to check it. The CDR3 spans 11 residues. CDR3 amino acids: CASAGGDEQFF.

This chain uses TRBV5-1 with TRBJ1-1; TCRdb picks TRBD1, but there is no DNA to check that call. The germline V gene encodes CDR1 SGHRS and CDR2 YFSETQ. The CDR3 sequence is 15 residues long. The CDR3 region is CASSPGGRLNTEAFF.

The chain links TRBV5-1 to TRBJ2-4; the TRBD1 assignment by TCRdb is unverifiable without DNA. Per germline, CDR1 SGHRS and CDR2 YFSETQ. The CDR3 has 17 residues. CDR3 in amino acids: CASSLEQAGLAKNIQYF.

CDR3 sequence: CASSQGTVNNQPQHF. The J gene is TRBJ1-5, the V gene TRBV4-1; TCRdb gives TRBD1 as the D gene, but with no DNA this cannot be confirmed. The germline V gene has CDR1 MGHRA and CDR2 YSYEKL. This CDR3 contains 15 residues.

The CDR3 here is CSARGENEQYF. This chain links TRBV20-1 with TRBJ2-7. The CDR3 runs to 11 residues. Germline-derived CDR1 and CDR2 are DFQATT and SNEGSKA (reference sequence).

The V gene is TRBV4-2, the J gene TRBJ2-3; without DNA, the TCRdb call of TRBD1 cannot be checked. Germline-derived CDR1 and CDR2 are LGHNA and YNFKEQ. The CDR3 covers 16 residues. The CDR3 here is CASSQVPGSDTDTQYF.

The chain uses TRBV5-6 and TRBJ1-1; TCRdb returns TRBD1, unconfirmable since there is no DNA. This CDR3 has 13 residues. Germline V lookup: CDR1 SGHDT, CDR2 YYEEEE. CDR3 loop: CASRRTENTEAFF.

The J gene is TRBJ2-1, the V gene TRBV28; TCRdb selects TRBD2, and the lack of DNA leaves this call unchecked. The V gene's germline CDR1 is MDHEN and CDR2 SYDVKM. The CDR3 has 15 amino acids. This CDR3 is CASLSRLAGYNEQFF.

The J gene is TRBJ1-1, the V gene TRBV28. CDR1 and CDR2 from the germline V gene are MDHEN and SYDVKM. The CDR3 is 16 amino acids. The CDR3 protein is CASNFRLGNMNTEAFF.

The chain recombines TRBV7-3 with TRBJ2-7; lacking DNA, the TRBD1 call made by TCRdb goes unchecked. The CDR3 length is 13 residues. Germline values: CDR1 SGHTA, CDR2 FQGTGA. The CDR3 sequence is CASSVDRVSEQYF.

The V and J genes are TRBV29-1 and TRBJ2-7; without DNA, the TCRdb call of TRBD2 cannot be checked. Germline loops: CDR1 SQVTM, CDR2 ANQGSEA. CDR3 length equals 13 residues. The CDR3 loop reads CSVEQGTNYEQYF.

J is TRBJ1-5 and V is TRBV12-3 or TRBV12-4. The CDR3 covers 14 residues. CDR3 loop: CASSFGPANQPQHF.